The 14 T cell receptor beta chains below come from one sample, sequenced in a study of regulatory T cells in long-lasting Graves disease. Arm-PCR of CDR3 regions with iRepertoire HTBI primers generated TCR beta libraries. TCRdb independently ran MiXCR on the multiplex PCR reads; one entry per CDR3 protein. This table holds 550,000 to 700,000 distinct CDR3 sequences, 16% found once. Time point specified: newly diagnosed GD, antithyroid drugs for less than 3 months. Extracted RNA from PBMCs served as the source of the TCR library. This sample also belongs to another study, concerning T cells in Graves' hyperthyroidism and ophthalmopathy.

Sequences were derived from peripheral blood mononuclear cells (PBMCs), sampled at new diagnosis, from a patient treated with antithyroid drugs. These receptors came from a young man with Graves disease.

This clonotype was found many times. The CDR3 sequence: CAWSWDPRNTEAFF. As DNA, the CDR3 is TGTGCCTGGAGCTGGGACCCAAGGAACACTGAAGCTTTCTTT. The genes are TRBV30 and TRBJ1-1; perhaps TRBD1 as D (5 bases). The CDR3 is 14 residues long. The germline V and J ends were trimmed by 3 bases and 1 base, with 12 bases remaining between them. Germline CDR1 GTSNPN, CDR2 SVGIG (reference sequence).

This chain uses TRBV6-2 or TRBV6-3 with TRBJ1-2; a possible D gene is TRBD1 (5 bases). The germline gives CDR1 MNHEY, CDR2 SVGEGT. With 4 bases removed from V and 6 bases from J, the gap between germline ends came to 12 bases. The CDR3 loop spans 13 amino acids. CDR3 coding DNA: TGTGCCAGCAGTTCGACAGTCGATAATGGCTACACCTTC. Residues: CASSSTVDNGYTF.

This clonotype was seen repeatedly, ten times or more. The chain joins TRBV3-1 to TRBJ1-2, with a weak D call TRBD1 (5 bases). This CDR3 contains 14 residues. The germline gives CDR1 LGHDT, CDR2 YNNKEL (reference sequence). Trimming pared 1 base from V and 6 bases from J, leaving 12 bases between. CDR3 residues: CASSQAAGPHGYTF. DNA for the CDR3: TGTGCCAGCAGCCAAGCGGCAGGGCCCCATGGCTACACCTTC.

This clonotype was counted at least ten times. CDR3 nucleotide sequence: TGTGCCAGCCAGTCCTCCGCTAGCGTTTACGAGCAGTACTTC. Its protein product is CASQSSASVYEQYF. This chain links TRBV27 with TRBJ2-7; weak D call: TRBD2 (6 bases). V lost 8 bases and J 4 bases, leaving 18 bases between the germline ends. The CDR3 extends over 14 amino acids. CDR1 and CDR2 from the germline V gene are MNHEY and SMNVEV (reference sequence).

This clonotype turned up a few times. CDR3 in amino acids: CASSQDRGLAGVGNEQFF. As DNA, the CDR3 is TGTGCCAGCAGCCAAGATCGGGGCCTAGCGGGAGTCGGTAATGAGCAGTTCTTC. The V and J genes are TRBV3-1 and TRBJ2-1; 10 bases agree with TRBD2. Germline V gene lookup returns CDR1 LGHDT and CDR2 YNNKEL (reference sequence). CDR3 size: 18 residues. The V and J ends lost 0 bases and 7 bases, in that order; junction bases with no gene match: 12.

The chain has TRBV6-1 and TRBJ2-1, with 8 bases aligning to TRBD2. The CDR3 consists of 15 residues. The ends lost 6 bases at V and 4 bases at J; junction bases unmatched: 8. Looked up from germline, CDR1 is MNHNS and CDR2 is SASEGT. The CDR3 DNA reads TGTGCCAGCAGAACCGGGACTAGGGGGTACAATGAGCAGTTCTTC. It encodes CASRTGTRGYNEQFF.

At least ten counts were recorded for this clonotype. The rearrangement joins TRBV12-3 or TRBV12-4 to TRBJ1-1, with 7 bases identical to TRBD1. This CDR3 is 14 amino acids long. After removal of 6 bases from V and 0 bases from J, the junction contained 4 bases not matched to a gene. CDR3 DNA: TGTGCCAGCAGCCGGGACAGCGTGAACACTGAAGCTTTCTTT. It codes for CASSRDSVNTEAFF.

The gene calls are TRBV12-3 or TRBV12-4 and TRBJ2-4; tentative D call: TRBD1 (6 bases). V lost 5 bases, J lost 9 bases, and 14 bases lay in between. There are 13 residues in the CDR3. The CDR3 DNA reads TGTGCCAGCAGTAAGACAGGAATTAGCATTCAGTACTTC. This codes for CASSKTGISIQYF.

The chain links TRBV5-1 to TRBJ2-7; TRBD2 matches at 12 bases. The CDR3 has 16 amino acids. Germline trimming cut 4 bases from V and 6 bases from J; bases unmatched to any gene: 11. CDR1 is SGHRS, CDR2 YFSETQ, per germline. CDR3 in amino acids: CASSRNLAGGLIEQYF. The CDR3 DNA reads TGCGCCAGCAGCCGAAACCTAGCGGGAGGGCTCATCGAGCAGTACTTC.

The CDR3 loop reads CASSLAGLAGRYEQYF. The CDR3 nucleotides are TGTGCCAGCAGCTTAGCCGGGCTAGCGGGAAGGTACGAGCAGTACTTC. The genes are TRBV7-9 and TRBJ2-7; 9 nucleotides align to TRBD2. This CDR3 spans 16 amino acids. CDR1 and CDR2 (germline): SEHNR, FQNEAQ (reference sequence). Trimming removed 0 bases from V and 4 bases from J; junction bases left unmatched: 7.

The V and J genes are TRBV24-1 and TRBJ2-1; D possibly matches TRBD1 or TRBD2 (5 bases each). Trimming took off 3 bases at V and 3 bases at J, with 11 bases between the two ends. There are 15 residues in the CDR3. Germline V gene lookup returns CDR1 KGHDR and CDR2 SFDVKD. DNA of the CDR3: TGTGCCACCAGTGATGGGGCTAGCAGCTACAATGAGCAGTTCTTC. Its protein product is CATSDGASSYNEQFF.

This chain links TRBV9 with TRBJ1-6, with 7 bases aligning to TRBD1. The germline V gene encodes CDR1 SGDLS and CDR2 YYNGEE. This CDR3 region has 16 residues. After removal of 4 bases from V and 7 bases from J, the junction contained 11 bases not matched to a gene. The CDR3 reads CASSKTGDRVNSPLHF. The CDR3 coding sequence is TGTGCCAGCAGCAAAACCGGAGACAGGGTAAATTCACCCCTCCACTTT.

This clonotype was observed many times. This rearrangement joins TRBV5-1 to TRBJ2-1; 9 bases are shared with TRBD1. The CDR3 contains 16 residues. Germline lookup yields CDR1 SGHRS and CDR2 YFSETQ. The V and J ends lost 0 bases and 7 bases, in that order; junction bases with no gene match: 8. CDR3 amino acids: CASSLAPGTGTNEQFF. The DNA for the CDR3 is TGCGCCAGCAGCTTGGCCCCCGGGACAGGGACTAATGAGCAGTTCTTC.

A few counts support this clonotype. The rearrangement links TRBV5-1 to TRBJ1-1; D remains unclear. The CDR3 is 12 residues long. V was pared by 2 bases and J by 5 bases, with 7 bases between. In germline, CDR1 is SGHRS, CDR2 YFSETQ. The CDR3 reads CASSLSRTEAFF. The CDR3 DNA is TGCGCCAGCAGCTTATCCCGGACTGAAGCTTTCTTT.